The entry below gives a single T cell receptor beta chain sequence along with its context. Germline V gives CDR1 ENHRY, CDR2 SYGVKD. Trimming left V 4 bases short and J 0 bases short, with 15 bases between. The CDR3 is made up of 17 amino acids. The sample originates from a study of T cell changes during pregnancy in multiple sclerosis. TCRdb keeps only in-frame clones here, not all; method: immunoSEQ multiplex PCR. The profile shows 60,000 to 90,000 clones, about 93% of them singletons. The sequence came from a female donor in good health, enrolled as a control in a pregnancy study. The gene calls are TRBV10-3 and TRBJ1-4; D is unresolved. Sequences were derived from peripheral blood, sampled after pregnancy. CDR3 coding DNA: TGTGCCATCAGTGGGGTCAGACAACCTGCAACTAATGAAAAACTGTTTTTT. Protein sequence: CAISGVRQPATNEKLFF.